The rows below give T cell receptor beta chains drawn from one sample of a study of tumor and adjacent non-tumor tissue in lung cancer. TCRdb re-called the multiplex PCR reads with MiXCR, one entry per CDR3 protein. The sample holds 45,000 to 65,000 distinct CDR3 sequences, 70% to 80% seen once. Source material: distant non-tumor lung tissue. The receptors stem from an older woman with non-small cell lung cancer. CDR3s include the opening cysteine and the closing phenylalanine or tryptophan. A D gene is named only where the DNA matches it firmly. Size tells how often a clone was seen (once, few, many) or the class of an expanded clone, and some rows leave it out.

V: TRBV4-2
D: TRBD1
J: TRBJ2-2
size: NA
DNA: TGTGCCAGCAACGCAGAGGGACAGGCTAACATCGGGGAGCTGTTTTTT
CDR3: CASNAEGQANIGELFF

V: TRBV29-1
D: NA
J: TRBJ1-2
size: NA
DNA: TGCAGCATTGAGCTACTTGCCCGACAGGATAACTATCGCTACACCTTC
CDR3: CSIELLARQDNYRYTF

V: TRBV6-2/TRBV6-3
D: TRBD2
J: TRBJ2-3
size: NA
DNA: TGTGCCAGCAGCAAGACTAGCGGGGAACCAACGCAGTATTTT
CDR3: CASSKTSGEPTQYF

V: TRBV4-2
D: NA
J: TRBJ2-7
size: NA
DNA: TGTCCCAGCAGCCGAGGTGGGAAACCCTACGAGCAGTACTTT
CDR3: CPSSRGGKPYEQYF

V: TRBV4-3
D: NA
J: TRBJ2-3
size: NA
DNA: TGTGCCAGCAGTCTCTTATACAACGACAGTGCTGGAGATACGCAGTATTTT
CDR3: CASSLLYNDSAGDTQYF

V: TRBV4-1
D: NA
J: TRBJ1-4
size: NA
DNA: TGCGCCAGCAGCCAGACAGAGACAACTAATGAGAAACTGTTTTTT
CDR3: CASSQTETTNEKLFF

V: TRBV12-3/TRBV12-4
D: NA
J: TRBJ2-1
size: NA
DNA: TGTGCCAGCAAGTTCTTTGAGGGTAGAGCGGAGCAGTTCTTC
CDR3: CASKFFEGRAEQFF

V: TRBV14
D: TRBD2
J: TRBJ2-2
size: NA
DNA: TGTGCCAACAGCCAACCCTCTAGCGGGGGATCCACCGGGGAGCTGTTTTTT
CDR3: CANSQPSSGGSTGELFF

V: TRBV12-3/TRBV12-4
D: TRBD1
J: TRBJ2-3
size: NA
DNA: TGTGTCAGCAGCGGAGGGGACAGGGGGCCGGATACGCAGTATTTT
CDR3: CVSSGGDRGPDTQYF

V: TRBV6-1
D: TRBD1
J: TRBJ2-4
size: NA
DNA: TGTGCCAGAAGTGACCCGGGACAGTCAGTCAAAAACATTCAGTACTTC
CDR3: CARSDPGQSVKNIQYF

V: TRBV6-5
D: NA
J: TRBJ2-7
size: once
DNA: TGTGCCAGTCGCACCATACTTAGCGCGACCCTGACCTACGAGCAAAACTTC
CDR3: CASRTILSATLTYEQNF

V: TRBV10-3
D: NA
J: TRBJ1-1
size: NA
DNA: TGTGCCTTCACCGAATCTATGAACATTGAGGCTTTCTTT
CDR3: CAFTESMNIEAFF

V: TRBV14
D: NA
J: TRBJ1-2
size: NA
DNA: TGTGCCAGCAGCACAGGGAGAGGGAACGGCTACACCTTC
CDR3: CASSTGRGNGYTF

V: TRBV12-3/TRBV12-4
D: NA
J: TRBJ2-5
size: NA
DNA: TGTGTCAACAGTTTCTCCCCAAGTGGCTCGAAGGAGACCCAGTACTTC
CDR3: CVNSFSPSGSKETQYF

V: TRBV6-2/TRBV6-3
D: NA
J: TRBJ1-1
size: NA
DNA: TGTGCCAGTGCACCTCGGGGGGCCTCCGAAGCTTTCTTT
CDR3: CASAPRGASEAFF

V: TRBV12-3/TRBV12-4
D: TRBD1
J: TRBJ2-2
size: NA
DNA: TGTGCCCGCAGTCTCGACAGGGTAAGGACCGGGGAGCTGTTTTTT
CDR3: CARSLDRVRTGELFF

V: TRBV6-2/TRBV6-3
D: NA
J: TRBJ2-7
size: NA
DNA: TGTGCCAGACCACGCGTGGCAGCCTACGAGCAGTACTTC
CDR3: CARPRVAAYEQYF

V: TRBV11-3
D: NA
J: TRBJ1-1
size: NA
DNA: TGTGCCAGCAAGTCGGACGGTAACACTGAATCTTTCTTT
CDR3: CASKSDGNTESFF

V: TRBV20-1
D: TRBD1
J: TRBJ1-5
size: NA
DNA: TGCAGTGCTAGAGGGGCCTGGGGAGGGGGCCAGCCCCAGCATTTT
CDR3: CSARGAWGGGQPQHF

V: TRBV6-7
D: TRBD2
J: TRBJ2-3
size: NA
DNA: TGTGCCGGCACAGGAGGGACTAGCGGGAGCGGTCCAGATACGCAGTATTTT
CDR3: CAGTGGTSGSGPDTQYF

V: TRBV11-2
D: NA
J: TRBJ2-5
size: NA
DNA: TGTGCCAATAGCTGGGGTTCCCAGGTGTCAGAGACCCAGTATTTC
CDR3: CANSWGSQVSETQYF

V: TRBV4-2
D: NA
J: TRBJ1-3
size: NA
DNA: TGTGCCAGCAGCCCCCGATGGGGGGGGGATAGCTCTGGAAACACCGTATATTTT
CDR3: CASSPRWGGDSSGNTVYF

V: TRBV24-1
D: NA
J: TRBJ2-5
size: once
DNA: TGTGCCACCAGTGATAATGACAGGCGAGGAGAGACCCAGTACTTC
CDR3: CATSDNDRRGETQYF

V: TRBV4-3
D: NA
J: TRBJ1-4
size: NA
DNA: TGCGCCAGCAGCCAAGATGCGAGGGCGACTGATGAAAAACCGTTTTTT
CDR3: CASSQDARATDEKPFF

V: TRBV11-2
D: TRBD1
J: TRBJ2-7
size: NA
DNA: TGTGCCAACATCTCGGCCGGGACAGTCTATCAAGACTCCTACGAGCAGTACTTC
CDR3: CANISAGTVYQDSYEQYF

V: TRBV5-1
D: NA
J: TRBJ2-7
size: NA
DNA: TGCGCCAGCAGCTTGCTTTCAGGGAGTTCCTACGAGCAGTACTTC
CDR3: CASSLLSGSSYEQYF

V: TRBV10-3
D: TRBD2
J: TRBJ2-1
size: NA
DNA: TGTGGCATCAATCCCCGGGGACTAGCGCTCCCCACTTCCAATGAGCAGTTCTTC
CDR3: CGINPRGLALPTSNEQFF

V: TRBV4-1
D: NA
J: TRBJ1-5
size: once
DNA: TGCGCCAGGAGCCCAGCCGGGAATAGCAGTCAGCCCCAGCATTTT
CDR3: CARSPAGNSSQPQHF

V: TRBV11-2
D: NA
J: TRBJ2-2
size: NA
DNA: TGTGCCAGCAGCTTAGAGTGGGGGAACACCGGGAAGCAGTTATTT
CDR3: CASSLEWGNTGKQLF

V: TRBV11-3
D: NA
J: TRBJ2-5
size: NA
DNA: TGTGTCAACAGCTCTCCTCGTATACAAGAGACCCAGTACTTC
CDR3: CVNSSPRIQETQYF

V: TRBV6-2/TRBV6-3
D: NA
J: TRBJ1-1
size: NA
DNA: TGTGCCAGCAGAAGCCGGGAGGACACTGGAGCTTTCTTT
CDR3: CASRSREDTGAFF

V: TRBV11-2
D: TRBD1
J: TRBJ2-3
size: medium-sized
DNA: TGTGCCAGCAGCGCCGACAGGGGCGACACAGATACGCAGTATTTT
CDR3: CASSADRGDTDTQYF

V: TRBV5-5
D: NA
J: TRBJ2-6
size: NA
DNA: TGTCCCAGCAGCCTAGGTGGGTTAAGTGGGGCCAACGTCCTGACTTTC
CDR3: CPSSLGGLSGANVLTF

V: TRBV4-1
D: TRBD1
J: TRBJ1-1
size: NA
DNA: TGCGCCAGTAGCCAAGGACAGGGGGCGAACTCTGAAGCTTTCTTT
CDR3: CASSQGQGANSEAFF

V: TRBV6-2/TRBV6-3
D: NA
J: TRBJ2-1
size: NA
DNA: TGTGTCAGCAGACCTCTAGCTAGGTCCTACAATGCGCAGTTCTTC
CDR3: CVSRPLARSYNAQFF

V: TRBV6-2/TRBV6-3
D: NA
J: TRBJ2-4
size: NA
DNA: TGTGCCGGTAGTTACGATGTCCAAAGCATTCAGTACTTC
CDR3: CAGSYDVQSIQYF

V: TRBV4-3
D: NA
J: TRBJ2-2
size: NA
DNA: TGCGCCAGCAGCCAAGGACCTGCGGGATACACCGGGGAGCTGTTTTTT
CDR3: CASSQGPAGYTGELFF

V: TRBV14
D: TRBD2
J: TRBJ2-3
size: NA
DNA: TGTACCAGCCAGAAGGGAAGCGGGACTAGCGCAGATACGCAGTATTTT
CDR3: CTSQKGSGTSADTQYF

V: TRBV29-1
D: TRBD1
J: TRBJ2-7
size: NA
DNA: TGCAGCGTTGAACTCCGACAGGGGCCTTCCTACGATCAGTATTTC
CDR3: CSVELRQGPSYDQYF

V: TRBV6-2/TRBV6-3
D: NA
J: TRBJ1-1
size: NA
DNA: TGTGCCAGCAGTTACTTTGGGGATGATGTTTTCTTT
CDR3: CASSYFGDDVFF

V: TRBV6-5
D: TRBD1
J: TRBJ1-5
size: NA
DNA: TGTGTTAGCAGTTACGCAATGGGACAGGCCCAGCATTTT
CDR3: CVSSYAMGQAQHF

V: TRBV4-2
D: TRBD1
J: TRBJ1-4
size: NA
DNA: TGCGCCAGCAGCCAAGGGACAGGGGGCATGGAAAAAGTGTCTTTT
CDR3: CASSQGTGGMEKVSF

V: TRBV19
D: NA
J: TRBJ2-2
size: NA
DNA: TGTGCCAGTAACGGGTTGGGGACCGGGGAGCTGTTTTTT
CDR3: CASNGLGTGELFF